What follows describes a single T cell receptor beta chain. Germline CDR1 and CDR2: MGHDK and SYGVNS. The CDR3 has 16 amino acids. Trimming pared 1 base from V and 0 bases from J, leaving 12 bases between. This entry comes from a study of CD8 T cells in Susac syndrome. The RNA input was about 0.5 to 1 ug, and it was reverse transcribed with random hexamers. The CDR3 of TCR beta was amplified by immunoSEQ multiplex PCR across 54 Vbeta and 13 Jbeta. TCRdb used MiXCR to reprocess the immunoSEQ multiplex PCR reads, holding one entry per CDR3 protein. The sample lists about 400,000 distinct CDR3 sequences; around 85% were seen once. The T cells that were sequenced for TCR beta were CD8+ and CD4+ cells from blood. TEMRA cells were enriched by FACS, while CD8+ and CD4+ T cells were obtained through a negative isolation that was performed magnetically.

Sequenced input: CD8+ T cells from PBMCs. The TCR originated in a human donor with multiple sclerosis. The V and J genes are TRBV25-1 and TRBJ2-5; a possible D gene is TRBD1 (6 bases). DNA for the CDR3: TGTGCCAGCAGTGAATCGGCAGGGGCCCACCAAGAGACCCAGTACTTC. Protein: CASSESAGAHQETQYF.